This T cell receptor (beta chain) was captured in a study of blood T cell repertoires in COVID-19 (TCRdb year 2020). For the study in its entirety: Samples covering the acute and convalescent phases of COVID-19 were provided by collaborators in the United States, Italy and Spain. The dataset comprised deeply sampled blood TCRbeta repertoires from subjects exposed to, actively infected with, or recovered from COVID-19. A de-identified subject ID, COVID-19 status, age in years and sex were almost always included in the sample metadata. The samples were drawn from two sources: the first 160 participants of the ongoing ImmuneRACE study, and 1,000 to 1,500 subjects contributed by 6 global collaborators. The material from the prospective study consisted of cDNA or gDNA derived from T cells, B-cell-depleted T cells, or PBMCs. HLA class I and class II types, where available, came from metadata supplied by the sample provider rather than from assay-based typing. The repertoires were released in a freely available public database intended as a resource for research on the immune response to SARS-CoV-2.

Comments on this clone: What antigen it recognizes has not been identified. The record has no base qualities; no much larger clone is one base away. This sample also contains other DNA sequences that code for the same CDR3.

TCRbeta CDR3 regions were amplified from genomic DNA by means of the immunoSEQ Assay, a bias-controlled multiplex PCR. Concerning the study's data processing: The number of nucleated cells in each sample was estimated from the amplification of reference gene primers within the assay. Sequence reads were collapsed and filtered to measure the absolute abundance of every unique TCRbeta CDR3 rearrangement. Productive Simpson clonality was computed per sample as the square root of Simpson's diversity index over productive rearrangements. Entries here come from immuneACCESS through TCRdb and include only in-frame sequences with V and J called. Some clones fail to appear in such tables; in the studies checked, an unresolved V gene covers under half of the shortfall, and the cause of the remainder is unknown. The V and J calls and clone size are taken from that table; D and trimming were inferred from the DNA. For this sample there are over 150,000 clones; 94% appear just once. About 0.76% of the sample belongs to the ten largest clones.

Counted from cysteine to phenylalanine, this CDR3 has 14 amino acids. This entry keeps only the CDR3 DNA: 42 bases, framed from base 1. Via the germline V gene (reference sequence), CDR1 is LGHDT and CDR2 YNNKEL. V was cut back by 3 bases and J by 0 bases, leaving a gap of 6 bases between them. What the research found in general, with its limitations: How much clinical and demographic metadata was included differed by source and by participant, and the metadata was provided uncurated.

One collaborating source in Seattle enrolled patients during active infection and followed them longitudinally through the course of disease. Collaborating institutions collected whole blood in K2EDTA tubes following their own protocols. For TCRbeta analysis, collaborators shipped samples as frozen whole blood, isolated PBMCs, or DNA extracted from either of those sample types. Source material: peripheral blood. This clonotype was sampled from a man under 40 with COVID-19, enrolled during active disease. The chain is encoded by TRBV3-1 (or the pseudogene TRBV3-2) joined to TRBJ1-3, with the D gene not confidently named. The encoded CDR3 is CASSQQASGNTIYF. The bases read TGTGCCAGCAGCCAGCAGGCCTCTGGAAACACCATATATTTT.